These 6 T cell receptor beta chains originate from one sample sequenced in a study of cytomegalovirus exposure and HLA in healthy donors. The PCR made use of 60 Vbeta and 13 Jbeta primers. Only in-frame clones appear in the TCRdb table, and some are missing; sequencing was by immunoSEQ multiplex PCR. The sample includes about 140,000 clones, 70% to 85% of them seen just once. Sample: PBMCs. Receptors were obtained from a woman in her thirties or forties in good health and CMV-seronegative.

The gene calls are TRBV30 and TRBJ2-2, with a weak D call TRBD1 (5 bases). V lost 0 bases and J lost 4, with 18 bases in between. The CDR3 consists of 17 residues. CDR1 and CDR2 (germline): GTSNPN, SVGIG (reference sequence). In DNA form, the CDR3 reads TGTGCCTGGAGTGTACGAGTCGTAAGACAGTTCACCGGGGAGCTGTTTTTT. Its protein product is CAWSVRVVRQFTGELFF.

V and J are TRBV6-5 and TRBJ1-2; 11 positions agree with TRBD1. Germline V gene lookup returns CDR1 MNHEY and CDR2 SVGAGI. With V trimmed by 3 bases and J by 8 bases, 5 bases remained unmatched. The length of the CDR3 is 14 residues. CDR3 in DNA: TGTGCCAGCAGTTATGGACAGGGGGCGGACGGCTACACCTTC. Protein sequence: CASSYGQGADGYTF.

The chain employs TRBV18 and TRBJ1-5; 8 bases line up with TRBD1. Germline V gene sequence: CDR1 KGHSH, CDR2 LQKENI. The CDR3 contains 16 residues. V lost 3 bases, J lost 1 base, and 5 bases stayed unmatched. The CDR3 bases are TGTGCCAGCTCACCCCGCGGACAGGGAAGCAATCAGCCCCAGCATTTT. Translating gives CASSPRGQGSNQPQHF.

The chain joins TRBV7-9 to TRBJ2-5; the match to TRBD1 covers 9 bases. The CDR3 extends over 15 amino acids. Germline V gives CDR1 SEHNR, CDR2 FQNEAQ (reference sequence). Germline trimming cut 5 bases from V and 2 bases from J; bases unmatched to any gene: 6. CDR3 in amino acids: CASSDRDRVQETQYF. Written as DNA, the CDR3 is TGTGCCAGCAGCGACCGGGACAGGGTACAAGAGACCCAGTACTTC.

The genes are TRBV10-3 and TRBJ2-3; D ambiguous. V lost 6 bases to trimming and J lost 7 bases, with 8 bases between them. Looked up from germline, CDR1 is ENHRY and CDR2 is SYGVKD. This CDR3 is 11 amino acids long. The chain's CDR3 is CAISFSNTQYF. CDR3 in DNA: TGTGCCATCAGCTTTAGCAATACGCAGTATTTT.

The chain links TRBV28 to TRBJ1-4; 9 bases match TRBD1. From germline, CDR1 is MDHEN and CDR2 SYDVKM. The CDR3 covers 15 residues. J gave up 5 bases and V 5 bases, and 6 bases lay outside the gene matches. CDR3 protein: CASSPPGTGNEKLFF. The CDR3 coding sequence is TGTGCCAGCAGTCCCCCCGGGACAGGGAATGAAAAACTGTTTTTT.